Listed below are T cell receptor beta chains from one sample, sequenced in a study of shared clonotypes between healthy human individuals. Produced via immunoSEQ multiplex PCR; TCRdb's table is partial and in-frame only. The sample shows around 1.4 million clones, approximately 98.5% of them seen only once. Source material: naive CD4+ T cells sorted from blood. These receptor sequences come from a man aged 25 to 40 in good health. CDR3s include the opening cysteine and the closing phenylalanine or tryptophan. Each record gives: V gene, D gene, J gene, clone size, CDR3 protein, CDR3 DNA. A D gene is named only where the DNA matches it firmly. Size is stated for part of the rows, as once, few or many counts, or as a class when the clone is expanded.

V gene: TRBV27; D gene: TRBD1; J gene: TRBJ2-3; clone size: once; CDR3 protein: CASSPGGEGDTQYF; CDR3 DNA: TGTGCCAGCAGTCCAGGGGGTGAGGGAGATACGCAGTATTTT
V gene: TRBV5-4; D gene: TRBD2; J gene: TRBJ2-1; clone size: .; CDR3 protein: CASTPTSGRYNEQFF; CDR3 DNA: TGTGCCAGCACCCCAACTAGCGGGAGATACAATGAGCAGTTCTTC
V gene: TRBV27; D gene: .; J gene: TRBJ1-2; clone size: .; CDR3 protein: CASSLRGAGYTF; CDR3 DNA: TGTGCCAGCAGTTTGAGGGGAGCGGGCTACACCTTC
V gene: TRBV4-1; D gene: .; J gene: TRBJ1-2; clone size: .; CDR3 protein: CASSRLHSGGAVTSNYGYTF; CDR3 DNA: TGCGCCAGCAGCCGATTGCACTCCGGCGGCGCAGTTACCTCTAACTATGGCTACACCTTC
V gene: TRBV5-1; D gene: TRBD1; J gene: TRBJ2-1; clone size: .; CDR3 protein: CASSLVGQGASEQFF; CDR3 DNA: TGCGCCAGCAGCTTGGTGGGACAGGGGGCATCGGAGCAGTTCTTC
V gene: TRBV27; D gene: .; J gene: TRBJ1-1; clone size: .; CDR3 protein: CASRSGDTEAFF; CDR3 DNA: TGTGCCAGCAGGTCAGGAGACACTGAAGCTTTCTTT
V gene: TRBV7-2; D gene: .; J gene: TRBJ1-1; clone size: .; CDR3 protein: CASTSWNTEAFF; CDR3 DNA: TGTGCCAGCACCTCATGGAACACTGAAGCTTTCTTT
V gene: TRBV4-2; D gene: .; J gene: TRBJ2-1; clone size: .; CDR3 protein: CASSRGTGDNEQFF; CDR3 DNA: TGTGCCAGCAGCCGAGGGACTGGGGACAATGAGCAGTTCTTC
V gene: TRBV4-1; D gene: .; J gene: TRBJ1-2; clone size: .; CDR3 protein: CASSQGIVPNEGHGYTF; CDR3 DNA: TGCGCCAGCAGCCAAGGTATTGTCCCAAACGAGGGTCATGGCTACACCTTC
V gene: TRBV5-4; D gene: .; J gene: TRBJ2-3; clone size: .; CDR3 protein: CASSRRGGTDTQYF; CDR3 DNA: TGTGCCAGCAGCAGGCGGGGTGGCACAGATACGCAGTATTTT
V gene: TRBV6-1; D gene: .; J gene: TRBJ2-6; clone size: .; CDR3 protein: CASSVTSGANVLTF; CDR3 DNA: TGTGCCAGCAGTGTGACCTCTGGGGCCAACGTCCTGACTTTC
V gene: TRBV5-1; D gene: TRBD1; J gene: TRBJ2-3; clone size: .; CDR3 protein: CASSQGQSTDTQYF; CDR3 DNA: TGCGCCAGCAGCCAGGGACAGTCCACAGATACGCAGTATTTT
V gene: TRBV5-4; D gene: TRBD2; J gene: TRBJ2-3; clone size: .; CDR3 protein: CASSSRSGGPLSTDTQYF; CDR3 DNA: TGTGCCAGCAGCTCCCGATCGGGAGGGCCCCTCTCCACAGATACGCAGTATTTT
V gene: TRBV6-1; D gene: .; J gene: TRBJ2-1; clone size: .; CDR3 protein: CASSILPYNEQFF; CDR3 DNA: TGTGCCAGCAGTATACTGCCATACAATGAGCAGTTCTTC
V gene: TRBV5-1; D gene: .; J gene: TRBJ2-7; clone size: .; CDR3 protein: CASSLVGISYEQYF; CDR3 DNA: TGCGCCAGCAGCTTGGTTGGGATATCCTACGAGCAGTACTTC
V gene: TRBV6-6; D gene: TRBD1; J gene: TRBJ2-1; clone size: .; CDR3 protein: CASSRDSYNEQFF; CDR3 DNA: TGTGCCAGCTCCCGGGACAGTTACAATGAGCAGTTCTTC
V gene: TRBV27; D gene: TRBD2; J gene: TRBJ2-3; clone size: .; CDR3 protein: CASSLWAGVSTDTQYF; CDR3 DNA: TGTGCCAGCAGTTTATGGGCGGGAGTTAGCACAGATACGCAGTATTTT
V gene: TRBV30; D gene: .; J gene: TRBJ2-3; clone size: .; CDR3 protein: CAWSVPDSSTDTQYF; CDR3 DNA: TGTGCCTGGAGTGTACCGGACAGCAGCACAGATACGCAGTATTTT
V gene: TRBV6-6; D gene: TRBD1; J gene: TRBJ2-7; clone size: .; CDR3 protein: CASSYSPRTGLDEQYF; CDR3 DNA: TGTGCCAGCAGTTACTCGCCCCGGACAGGGCTGGACGAGCAGTACTTC
V gene: TRBV19; D gene: .; J gene: TRBJ1-5; clone size: .; CDR3 protein: CASSQRVQALNQPQHF; CDR3 DNA: TGTGCCAGTAGCCAGAGGGTCCAGGCTCTCAATCAGCCCCAGCATTTT
V gene: TRBV5-4; D gene: TRBD1; J gene: TRBJ2-5; clone size: once; CDR3 protein: CASSRQGQETQYF; CDR3 DNA: TGTGCCAGCAGCCGACAGGGGCAAGAGACCCAGTACTTC
V gene: TRBV11-1; D gene: .; J gene: TRBJ2-3; clone size: .; CDR3 protein: CASSPAAGPVGDTQYF; CDR3 DNA: TGTGCCAGCAGCCCAGCCGCTGGGCCTGTGGGGGATACGCAGTATTTT
V gene: TRBV28; D gene: TRBD2; J gene: TRBJ2-2; clone size: .; CDR3 protein: CAISPRASGATGELFF; CDR3 DNA: TGTGCCATTTCCCCCCGGGCTAGCGGAGCCACCGGGGAGCTGTTTTTT
V gene: TRBV5-1; D gene: .; J gene: TRBJ2-3; clone size: once; CDR3 protein: CASSLGRGGGGPDTQYF; CDR3 DNA: TGCGCCAGCAGCTTGGGGAGAGGCGGGGGCGGTCCAGATACGCAGTATTTT
V gene: TRBV25-1; D gene: TRBD2; J gene: TRBJ2-3; clone size: .; CDR3 protein: CASSELAGATDTQYF; CDR3 DNA: TGTGCCAGCAGTGAATTAGCGGGAGCCACAGATACGCAGTATTTT
V gene: TRBV6-1; D gene: .; J gene: TRBJ2-7; clone size: .; CDR3 protein: CASSYIYEQYF; CDR3 DNA: TGTGCCAGCAGTTACATATACGAGCAGTACTTC
V gene: TRBV21-1; D gene: .; J gene: TRBJ1-4; clone size: .; CDR3 protein: CASSIAGGYFNEKLFF; CDR3 DNA: TGTGCCAGCAGCATAGCCGGGGGCTACTTTAATGAAAAACTGTTTTTT
V gene: TRBV28; D gene: .; J gene: TRBJ2-5; clone size: .; CDR3 protein: CASGSLGETQYF; CDR3 DNA: TGTGCCAGCGGGAGTCTGGGAGAGACCCAGTACTTC
V gene: TRBV5-4; D gene: .; J gene: TRBJ2-3; clone size: .; CDR3 protein: CASSAQGTDTQYF; CDR3 DNA: TGTGCCAGCAGCGCACAGGGTACGGATACGCAGTATTTT
V gene: TRBV11-2; D gene: .; J gene: TRBJ1-5; clone size: .; CDR3 protein: CASSLGYAQPQHF; CDR3 DNA: TGTGCCAGCAGCTTAGGGTACGCTCAGCCCCAGCATTTT
V gene: TRBV5-1; D gene: .; J gene: TRBJ1-2; clone size: .; CDR3 protein: CASRERRGYGYTF; CDR3 DNA: TGCGCCAGCAGGGAACGGAGGGGCTACGGCTACACCTTC
V gene: TRBV28; D gene: .; J gene: TRBJ1-5; clone size: .; CDR3 protein: CASSPQQGGQPQHF; CDR3 DNA: TGTGCCAGCAGTCCGCAACAGGGAGGTCAGCCCCAGCATTTT
V gene: TRBV12-5; D gene: TRBD1; J gene: TRBJ1-1; clone size: .; CDR3 protein: CASGTGQVANTEAFF; CDR3 DNA: TGTGCTAGTGGCACCGGACAGGTCGCGAACACTGAAGCTTTCTTT
V gene: TRBV5-6; D gene: .; J gene: TRBJ2-7; clone size: .; CDR3 protein: CASSLLRGRSSYEQYF; CDR3 DNA: TGTGCCAGCAGCTTATTGAGGGGCCGATCTTCCTACGAGCAGTACTTC
V gene: TRBV9; D gene: TRBD1; J gene: TRBJ1-2; clone size: once; CDR3 protein: CASSAGQGNYGYTF; CDR3 DNA: TGTGCCAGCAGCGCGGGACAGGGGAACTATGGCTACACCTTC